This T cell receptor (beta chain) is from a study of response to subunit inactivated influenza vaccine. Points on this clonotype: Antigen unknown.

The CDR3 has 15 residues. In germline, CDR1 is MNHNS, CDR2 SASEGT. V was shortened by 8 bases and J by 4 bases, with 20 bases between the two germline ends. MiXCR was run by TCRdb on the RT-PCR reads, yielding one entry per CDR3 protein. The sample yields around 520,000 distinct CDR3 sequences, about 25% seen once. Study-wide results and caveats: Each seasonal influenza vaccination recruits few new T cells, the authors suggested.

The sample consisted of CD4+ T cells sorted from PBMCs, taken less than 6 days after vaccination. This sequence joins TRBV6-1 and TRBJ1-1; maybe TRBD1 (5 bases). This clonotype was sampled from a man aged 45 to 65 who received an inactivated influenza vaccine. The CDR3 region has the DNA TGTGCCAGCTCCGGGGGACGGGTGGGATCCACTGAAGCTTTCTTT. As protein: CASSGGRVGSTEAFF.